What follows describes a single TCR beta chain. The antigen is not known. The CDR3 is made up of 16 amino acids. CDR1 and CDR2 from the germline V gene are WNHNN and SYGVQD (reference sequence). V was clipped by 7 bases and J by 4 bases; unmatched bases: 8. Naive CD8 populations comprised CD45RO-negative cells positively selected for CCR7, excluding terminally differentiated effector memory CD45RA+ cells. Repertoires were generated with immunoSEQ multiplex PCR, while TCRdb's copy carries only in-frame clones and drops some. Here the sample spans 550,000 to 750,000 clones, 92% being singletons. The data belong to a study of shared clonotypes between healthy human individuals. Turning to the study itself: Every donor yielded three CD4 naive, three CD4 memory, two CD8 naive and one CD8 memory plate.

Findings of the study overall: About 5% was the fraction of naive CD4 clonotypes found shared across four donors.

The clonotype comes from a man aged 25 to 40 in good health. Sequencing was done on a sample of naive CD8+ T cells sorted from blood. The chain uses TRBV10-1 and TRBJ1-3; TRBD1 agrees at 12 bases. CDR3 amino acids: CASKPGQGAQGNTIYF. The CDR3 DNA follows: TGCGCCAGCAAGCCGGGACAGGGGGCGCAAGGAAACACCATATATTTT.